Sequencing of this T cell receptor (beta chain) was carried out in a study of T cell responses to AZD1222 COVID-19 vaccine (dated by TCRdb to the early 2020s). A note on the overall study: AZD1222 recipients whose second dose came at about 4 weeks and those whose second dose came at about 12 weeks were combined into one group, since spike-specific TCR depth and breadth did not differ between the two schedules. Enrollment into the trials was organized by age into subgroups of 18-55, 56-69 and 70-plus years, and those subgroups contained roughly 140, 27 and 60 TCR-sequenced participants, respectively. A total of about 250 trial participants underwent TCR sequencing, of whom 207 had received two doses of AZD1222 and approximately 25 had received two doses of the MenACWY control vaccine.

About this clone itself: Its antigen remains undetermined. Base qualities are not at hand, and no much larger clone is one base apart.

What the authors observed across the whole study: The 56-69-year group was small, and its depth increase did not reach significance, likely because of low power. Participants were mostly white British and included more females than males, and it was suggested by the authors that clonal diversity may have been underestimated. Only five or six AZD1222 recipients were SARS-CoV-2 seropositive at baseline, limiting conclusions about previously exposed vaccinees. Spike-specific TCR breadth and depth rose significantly after two AZD1222 doses compared with day 0 and with MenACWY recipients. Vaccine-associated CD4 TCRs spanned the whole spike protein, with dominant responses in regions 160-218 and 743-854. Because no samples from the day 14 peak response were available, repertoires could be characterized only after the peak T cell response. Epitopes outside the regions mutated in the B.1.351 and B.1.1.7 variants were reportedly recognized by nearly half of the unique spike-specific TCRs.

The CDR3 regions of human TCRbeta chains were analyzed by immunosequencing. Turning to the authors' computational methods: TCRs in the repertoires were compared against a reference library of SARS-CoV-2-specific TCRs that had been generated with the MIRA antigen-specificity platform. Breadth meant the fraction of unique TCRs that were SARS-CoV-2-associated, whereas depth meant the fraction of total T cells that were SARS-CoV-2-associated. Using the MIRA data, every spike-specific TCR was mapped to the spike region that the TCR reacted to and assigned to either a CD4 or a CD8 class. Log10-transformed breadth and depth values were compared by one-way ANOVA with Sidak's multiple comparisons tests. This immuneACCESS table, as held by TCRdb, lists in-frame sequences with V and J called but not all clones. Of the missing ones, under half trace to an unresolved V gene in checked studies; the others have no known cause. Clonal size and the V and J genes are those of that table, whereas D and trimming came from the DNA. This sample is represented by around 140,000 clones; 93% of them were singletons. 5% to 6.5% of the sample belongs to the ten largest clones.

This specimen's time point label, interpreted: baseline before first vaccination. The vaccinee samples were drawn from two UK trials, COV001 and COV002, one of which was a single-blind randomized controlled phase 2/3 trial testing AZD1222 (ChAdOx1 nCoV-19) in healthy adults. For TCRbeta chain sequencing, PBMC samples from trial participants were taken at day 0 and at day 28 after the second dose. This TCR was sampled from an adult in good health. This sample comprised peripheral blood, obtained on day 0 of AZD1222 vaccination.

CDR3 sequence: CSVRTGYQETQYF. DNA sequence: TGCAGCGTCCGAACAGGGTACCAAGAGACCCAGTACTTC. The V and J segments used are TRBV29-1 and TRBJ2-5; a tentative D call is TRBD1 (6 bases match). Including the terminal cysteine and phenylalanine, the CDR3 comprises 13 residues. Just CDR3 DNA is preserved here, 39 bases in frame from base 1. Via the germline V gene, CDR1 is SQVTM and CDR2 ANQGSEA. A distance of 11 bases separates the germline ends of V and J, which lose 6 bases and 0 bases respectively.